These 26 T cell receptor beta chains were all obtained from the same sample, sequenced in a study of beta chain features in type 1 diabetes. Reverse transcribing all isolated RNA meant expressed TCRB transcripts were sequenced. The assay was immunoSEQ multiplex PCR, and TCRdb's table has in-frame clones only and misses some. The sample holds about 360,000 clones; roughly 13% are singletons and the top ten take more than 0.015%. The sequencing sample was made of naive CD4+ T cells from blood. Every receptor here comes from a man between 18 and 35 years old in good health.

In this sample, this clone turned up a few times. The chain links TRBV30 to TRBJ2-5; a weak D match, TRBD1 (6 bases). This CDR3 has 14 residues. V was trimmed by 3 bases and J by 1 base, leaving 12 bases between them. Germline V gene sequence: CDR1 GTSNPN, CDR2 SVGIG (reference sequence). CDR3 loop: CAWRLQGFQETQYF. Written as DNA, the CDR3 is TGTGCCTGGAGATTACAGGGTTTCCAAGAGACCCAGTACTTC.

This rearrangement joins TRBV29-1 to TRBJ2-6; tentative D call: TRBD2 (5 bases). Trimming pared 0 bases from V and 0 bases from J, leaving 18 bases between. Germline CDR1 is SQVTM and CDR2 is ANQGSEA. This CDR3 is 19 amino acids long. In nucleotides, the CDR3 is TGCAGCGTTGAAGACCCAGCGGAGGTAATATACTCTGGGGCCAACGTCCTGACTTTC. This gives the protein CSVEDPAEVIYSGANVLTF.

This chain uses TRBV7-2 with TRBJ2-7, with 7 nucleotides matching TRBD2. V dropped 5 bases and J dropped 7; count of bases not matched to a gene: 14. Germline values: CDR1 SGHTA, CDR2 FQGNSA. The length of the CDR3 is 15 residues. For the CDR3, the DNA is TGTGCCAGCAGCAGAGAGGGAGGGAACGAGGTAGAGCAGTACTTC. Protein sequence: CASSREGGNEVEQYF.

The V gene is TRBV28, the J gene TRBJ2-4, with 7 bases lining up with TRBD1. Looked up from germline, CDR1 is MDHEN and CDR2 is SYDVKM. Germline trimming cut 3 bases from V and 9 bases from J; bases unmatched to any gene: 5. The CDR3 spans 13 residues. Written as DNA, the CDR3 is TGTGCCAGCAGTTTCGGACAGGCGGGCATTCAGTACTTC. As protein: CASSFGQAGIQYF.

This clone was detected a few times. The chain couples TRBV28 to TRBJ2-7; 11 bases fit TRBD2. Germline trimming cut 6 bases from V and 2 bases from J; bases unmatched to any gene: 3. CDR3 length equals 14 residues. CDR1 MDHEN and CDR2 SYDVKM come from the germline V gene. CDR3 residues: CASRLAGGTYEQYF. CDR3 nucleotide sequence: TGTGCCAGCAGGCTAGCGGGAGGTACCTACGAGCAGTACTTC.

The gene calls are TRBV7-2 and TRBJ1-4; no clear D. The CDR3 is made up of 13 amino acids. Deletions cut 8 bases from V and 7 bases from J, with 14 bases between. Germline V gene lookup returns CDR1 SGHTA and CDR2 FQGNSA. CDR3 residues: CASRLSGGEKLFF. The CDR3, as DNA: TGTGCCAGCCGGCTGTCGGGTGGTGAAAAACTGTTTTTT.

The chain is built from TRBV7-2 and TRBJ2-4; D is ambiguous. Germline V CDR1 and CDR2: SGHTA, FQGNSA. With 2 bases removed from V and 0 bases from J, the gap between germline ends came to 5 bases. This CDR3 contains 14 residues. The CDR3 sequence: CASSLTGAKNIQYF. The DNA for the CDR3 is TGTGCCAGCAGCTTAACGGGAGCCAAAAACATTCAGTACTTC.

The chain combines TRBV6-5 with TRBJ2-7; 9 nucleotides match TRBD1. The CDR3 contains 15 residues. J lost 2 bases, V lost 6 bases, and 8 bases had no gene match. The germline CDR1 and CDR2 sequences are MNHEY and SVGAGI. CDR3 bases: TGTGCCAGCAGCCGTTACGGGACAGGGACCTACGAGCAGTACTTC. This codes for CASSRYGTGTYEQYF.

The J gene is TRBJ1-1, the V gene TRBV19; TRBD1 matches 7 bases. The CDR3 contains 13 residues. Trimming cost V 9 bases and J 5 bases; bases outside gene matches: 9. CDR1 and CDR2 (germline): LNHDA, SQIVND (reference sequence). In nucleotides, the CDR3 is TGTGCCAGCGTAGACAGGGCGGGAACTGAAGCTTTCTTT. Its protein product is CASVDRAGTEAFF.

This clone has more than one count but fewer than ten. Here the CDR3 reads CATATGADEQYF. CDR3 bases: TGTGCCACCGCGACAGGGGCCGACGAGCAGTACTTC. The chain couples TRBV6-5 to TRBJ2-7, with TRBD1 matching over 8 bases. The CDR3 has 12 residues. V gave up 10 bases and J gave up 5 bases; unmatched junction bases: 7. Germline CDR1 is MNHEY and CDR2 is SVGAGI.

This clone was detected a few times. CDR3 in amino acids: CASSPGGGSYGYTF. DNA for the CDR3: TGTGCCAGCAGCCCCGGGGGGGGAAGCTATGGCTACACCTTC. The gene calls are TRBV28 and TRBJ1-2, with D perhaps matching TRBD1 (5 bases). The CDR3 loop spans 14 amino acids. Between the trimmed V and J ends, which lost 6 bases and 4 bases, there was a span of 15 bases. CDR1 and CDR2 from the germline V gene are MDHEN and SYDVKM.

On this clone itself: Different DNA sequences within this sample yield the same CDR3. The V and J genes are TRBV7-2 and TRBJ2-5; TRBD1 agrees at 10 bases. V was pared by 1 base and J by 4 bases, with 3 bases of the junction left unmatched. Germline CDR1 reads SGHTA; CDR2 reads FQGNSA. The CDR3 has 15 residues. CDR3 sequence: CASSLGTGGRETQYF. CDR3 bases: TGTGCCAGCAGCTTAGGGACAGGGGGACGAGAGACCCAGTACTTC.

The sample holds a few counts of this clone. The chain uses TRBV19 and TRBJ2-1; a weak D match, TRBD1 (6 bases). This CDR3 is built from 16 residues. V lost 5 bases, J lost 1 base, and 15 bases lay in between. The V gene's germline CDR1 is LNHDA and CDR2 SQIVND (reference sequence). CDR3 sequence (DNA): TGTGCCAGTAGTCCGCAGGGGAGAGGGTCCTACAATGAGCAGTTCTTC. This encodes CASSPQGRGSYNEQFF.

DNA for the CDR3: TGTGCCAGCAGTTTGGTTCTGCGGGGTATCGGGGAGCTGTTTTTT. Amino acids: CASSLVLRGIGELFF. The chain joins TRBV28 to TRBJ2-2; tentative D call: TRBD2 (6 bases). The CDR3 consists of 15 residues. Germline CDR1 and CDR2: MDHEN and SYDVKM. Trimming removed 3 bases from V and 7 bases from J, with 15 bases in between.

This sequence joins TRBV5-1 and TRBJ2-2; TRBD2 matches 11 bases. The germline V gene encodes CDR1 SGHRS and CDR2 YFSETQ. The CDR3 runs to 13 residues. V gave up 4 bases and J gave up 11 bases; unmatched junction bases: 4. CDR3 loop: CASSPGTSGELFF. The CDR3, as DNA: TGCGCCAGCAGCCCCGGGACTAGCGGTGAGCTGTTTTTT.

This clone has more than one count but fewer than ten. The chain has TRBV5-1 and TRBJ1-2, with D tentatively TRBD1 (6 bases). CDR3 length: 15 residues. Germline assignment: CDR1 SGHRS and CDR2 YFSETQ. V lost 4 bases and J 5 bases, leaving 18 bases between the germline ends. The CDR3 is CASSPTNNRDYGYTF. CDR3 sequence (DNA): TGCGCCAGCAGCCCAACAAATAACAGGGATTATGGCTACACCTTC.

This clone turned up a few times. The chain recombines TRBV4-2 with TRBJ2-1, with a tentative D call TRBD1 (6 bases). Germline-derived CDR1 and CDR2 are LGHNA and YNFKEQ. The CDR3 length is 13 residues. The V end was cut by 1 base, the J end by 9 bases, with 10 bases between. The CDR3 sequence is CASSQAGVAEQFF. The CDR3 DNA reads as TGTGCCAGCAGCCAAGCAGGGGTGGCTGAGCAGTTCTTC.

This clone was detected only a few times. The genes are TRBV11-2 and TRBJ1-5; no clear D. The V and J ends lost 2 bases and 2 bases respectively, with 4 bases between them. The CDR3 extends over 13 amino acids. CDR1 SGHAT and CDR2 FQNNGV come from the germline V gene. The CDR3 nucleotides read TGTGCCAGCAGCTTAACGGGCAATCAGCCCCAGCATTTT. Protein product: CASSLTGNQPQHF.

The V call is TRBV9, the J call TRBJ2-3; D is unclear. CDR3 length: 15 residues. Germline V gives CDR1 SGDLS, CDR2 YYNGEE. The V and J ends lost 0 bases and 1 base respectively, with 9 bases between them. The CDR3 DNA reads as TGTGCCAGCAGCGTAGAGTGGCCCGGCACAGATACGCAGTATTTT. Translating gives CASSVEWPGTDTQYF. Full variable domain (rest looked up from reference TRBV9 and TRBJ2-3): DSGVTQTPKHLITATGQRVTLRCSPRSGDLSVYWYQQSLDQGLQFLIQYYNGEERAKGNILERFSAQQFPDLHSELNLSSLELGDSALYFCASSVEWPGTDTQYFGPGTRLTVL.

This clone was counted between two and nine times. The gene calls are TRBV9 and TRBJ1-1; 8 positions agree with TRBD1. The junction had 6 bases not matched to a gene; V was cut back by 4 bases and J by 1 base. The CDR3 consists of 15 residues. Germline V CDR1 and CDR2: SGDLS, YYNGEE. The CDR3, as DNA: TGTGCCAGCAGCCCACCCGGGACAGGGAACACTGAAGCTTTCTTT. This codes for CASSPPGTGNTEAFF.

The J gene is TRBJ2-3, the V gene TRBV11-3, with TRBD2 identical over 12 bases. The CDR3 length is 16 residues. Germline V gives CDR1 SGHNT, CDR2 YENEEA. J lost 4 bases, V lost 1 base, and 3 bases had no gene match. This CDR3 is CASSLGRLAGADTQYF. The CDR3 DNA reads TGTGCCAGCAGCTTAGGTCGACTAGCGGGAGCAGATACGCAGTATTTT.

The chain's CDR3 is CASSTGQDNEKLFF. DNA of the CDR3: TGTGCCAGCAGTACGGGACAGGATAATGAAAAACTGTTTTTT. The chain combines TRBV28 with TRBJ1-4; 8 bases map to TRBD1. The CDR3 contains 14 residues. The V gene's germline CDR1 is MDHEN and CDR2 SYDVKM. Trimming took 5 bases from V and 4 from J; bases not matched to a gene: 3.

This clone was counted between two and nine times. The germline gene is not matched at one end of the junction; a read error may be the cause. V and J are TRBV7-7 and TRBJ2-5; D could derive from TRBD1 or TRBD2 (5 bases each). The CDR3 contains 15 residues. The germline gives CDR1 SSHAT, CDR2 FNYEAQ (reference sequence). Written as DNA, the CDR3 is TGTGCTAGCAGCTTAGCGCCCAGGGCCGATGTGACCCAGTACTTC. It translates to CASSLAPRADVTQYF. Looking up the rest from reference TRBV7-7 and TRBJ2-5 gives the full variable domain: GAGVSQSPRYKVTKRGQDVTLRCDPISSHATLYWYQQALGQGPEFLTYFNYEAQPDKSGLPSDRFSAERPEGSISTLTIQRTEQRDSAMYRCASSLAPRADVTQYFGPGTRLLVL.

The chain recombines TRBV4-3 with TRBJ2-7; TRBD2 might be the D (6 bases). CDR3 size: 14 residues. With 4 bases removed from V and 7 bases from J, the gap between germline ends came to 17 bases. The germline V gene has CDR1 LGHNA and CDR2 YSLEER. The CDR3 is CASSLGTGGREQYF. DNA for the CDR3: TGCGCCAGCAGCCTAGGGACGGGTGGGAGGGAGCAGTACTTC.

The sample holds a few counts of this clone. V gene TRBV4-2 combines with J gene TRBJ2-3; 14 bases are shared with TRBD2. The trim removed 3 bases at V and 5 bases at J, leaving 4 bases unmatched. The CDR3 sequence is 16 residues long. Per the germline V gene, CDR1 is LGHNA and CDR2 is YNFKEQ. This CDR3 reads CASSQGTSGGGDTQYF. The DNA of the CDR3 is TGTGCCAGCAGCCAGGGGACTAGCGGGGGCGGAGATACGCAGTATTTT.

The chain links TRBV5-4 to TRBJ1-2; TRBD1 aligns across 8 bases. Trimming took 3 bases from V and 8 from J; bases not matched to a gene: 6. The CDR3 loop spans 13 amino acids. The germline gives CDR1 SGHNT, CDR2 YYREEE (reference sequence). The CDR3 DNA follows: TGTGCCAGCAGCTCCCGGACAGGGCGAGGCTACACCTTC. It translates to CASSSRTGRGYTF.